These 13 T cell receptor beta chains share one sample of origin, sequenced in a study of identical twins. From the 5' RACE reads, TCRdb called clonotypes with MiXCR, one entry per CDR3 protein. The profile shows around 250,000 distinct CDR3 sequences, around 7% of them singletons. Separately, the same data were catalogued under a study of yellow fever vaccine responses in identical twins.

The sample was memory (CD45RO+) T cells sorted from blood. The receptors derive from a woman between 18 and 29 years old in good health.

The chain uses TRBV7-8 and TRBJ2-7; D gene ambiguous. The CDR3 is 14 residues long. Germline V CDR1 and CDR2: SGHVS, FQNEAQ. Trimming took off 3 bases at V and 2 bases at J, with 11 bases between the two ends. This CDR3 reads CASSFEQIPYEQYF. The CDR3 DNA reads TGTGCCAGCAGCTTCGAACAGATACCCTACGAGCAGTACTTC.

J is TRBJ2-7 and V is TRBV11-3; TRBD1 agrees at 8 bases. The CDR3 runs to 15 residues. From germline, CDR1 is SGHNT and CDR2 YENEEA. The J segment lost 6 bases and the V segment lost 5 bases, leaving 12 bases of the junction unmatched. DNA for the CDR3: TGTGCCAGCAGCATGACAGGGGTGTACTCGGGCGAGCAGTACTTC. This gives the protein CASSMTGVYSGEQYF.

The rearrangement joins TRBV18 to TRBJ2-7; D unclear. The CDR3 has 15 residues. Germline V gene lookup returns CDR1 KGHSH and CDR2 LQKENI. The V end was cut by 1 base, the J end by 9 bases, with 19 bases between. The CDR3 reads CASSPQNRAEDGQYF. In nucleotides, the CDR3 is TGTGCCAGCTCACCACAAAATCGTGCTGAAGATGGGCAGTACTTC.

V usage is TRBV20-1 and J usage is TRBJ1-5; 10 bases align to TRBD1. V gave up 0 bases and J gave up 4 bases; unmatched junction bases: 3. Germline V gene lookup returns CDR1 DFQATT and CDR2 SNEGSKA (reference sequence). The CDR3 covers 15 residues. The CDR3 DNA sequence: TGCAGTGCTAGAGATAGGGACAGGGGTAATCAGCCCCAGCATTTT. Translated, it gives CSARDRDRGNQPQHF.

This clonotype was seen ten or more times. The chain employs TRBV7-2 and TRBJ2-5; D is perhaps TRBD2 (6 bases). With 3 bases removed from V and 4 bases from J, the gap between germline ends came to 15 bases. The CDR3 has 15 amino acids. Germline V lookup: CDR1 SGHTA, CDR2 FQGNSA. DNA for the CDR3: TGTGCCAGCAGCTTCCCACGGGGGAGAGGAGAGACCCAGTACTTC. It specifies CASSFPRGRGETQYF.

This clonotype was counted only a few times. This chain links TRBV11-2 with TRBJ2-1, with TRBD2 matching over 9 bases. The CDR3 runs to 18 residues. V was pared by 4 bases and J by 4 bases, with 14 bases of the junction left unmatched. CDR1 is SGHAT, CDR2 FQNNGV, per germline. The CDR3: CASSSLPSWREGYNEQFF. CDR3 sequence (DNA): TGTGCCAGCAGCTCCCTCCCGTCGTGGCGGGAGGGGTACAATGAGCAGTTCTTC.

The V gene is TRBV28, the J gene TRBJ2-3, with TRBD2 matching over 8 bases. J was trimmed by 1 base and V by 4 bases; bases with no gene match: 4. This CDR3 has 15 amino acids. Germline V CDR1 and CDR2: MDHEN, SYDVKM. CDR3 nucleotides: TGTGCCAGCAGTTCCTTTAGCGGGGGCACAGATACGCAGTATTTT. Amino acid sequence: CASSSFSGGTDTQYF.

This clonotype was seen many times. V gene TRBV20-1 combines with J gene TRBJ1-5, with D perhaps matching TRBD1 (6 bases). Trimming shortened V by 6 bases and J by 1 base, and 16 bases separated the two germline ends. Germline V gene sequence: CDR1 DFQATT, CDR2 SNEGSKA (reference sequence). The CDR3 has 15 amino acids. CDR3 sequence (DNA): TGCAGTGCCAGGACAGATTTTCGAAGCAATCAGCCCCAGCATTTT. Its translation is CSARTDFRSNQPQHF.

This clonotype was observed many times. The CDR3: CASSPTSGSINEQYF. The CDR3 region has the DNA TGTGCCAGCAGCCCCACTAGCGGGAGTATCAACGAGCAGTACTTC. The chain is built from TRBV7-2 and TRBJ2-7; TRBD2 agrees at 11 bases. With 5 bases clipped from V and 5 bases from J, the junction kept 8 bases outside the gene matches. Germline CDR1 is SGHTA and CDR2 is FQGNSA. The CDR3 loop spans 15 amino acids.

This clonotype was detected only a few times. CDR3 protein: CASSLDRRDEQYF. The DNA for the CDR3 is TGTGCCAGCAGCTTAGATCGGAGGGACGAGCAGTACTTC. The chain joins TRBV7-8 to TRBJ2-7; TRBD2 is a possible D gene (6 bases). The V gene's germline CDR1 is SGHVS and CDR2 FQNEAQ. The V gene lost 1 base and the J gene lost 5 bases, with 9 bases spanning the gap. This CDR3 has 13 residues.

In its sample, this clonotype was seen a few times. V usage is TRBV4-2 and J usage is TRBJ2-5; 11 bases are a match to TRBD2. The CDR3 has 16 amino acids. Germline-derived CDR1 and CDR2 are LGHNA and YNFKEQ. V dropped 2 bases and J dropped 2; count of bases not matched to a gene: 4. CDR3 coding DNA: TGTGCCAGCAGCCAAATTGGGACTAGCGGTCAAGAGACCCAGTACTTC. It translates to CASSQIGTSGQETQYF.

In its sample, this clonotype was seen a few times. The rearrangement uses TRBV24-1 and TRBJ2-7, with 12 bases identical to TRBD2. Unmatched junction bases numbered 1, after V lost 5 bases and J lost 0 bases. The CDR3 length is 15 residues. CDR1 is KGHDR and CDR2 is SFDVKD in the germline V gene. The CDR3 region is CATSGTSGDSYEQYF. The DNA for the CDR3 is TGTGCCACCAGTGGGACTAGCGGGGACTCCTACGAGCAGTACTTC.

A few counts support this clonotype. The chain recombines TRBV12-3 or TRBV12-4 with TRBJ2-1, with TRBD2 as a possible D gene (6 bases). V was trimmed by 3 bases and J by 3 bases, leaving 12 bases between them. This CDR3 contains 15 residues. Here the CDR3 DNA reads TGTGCCAGCAGTTTTGGGGGACTCGGCTACAATGAGCAGTTCTTC. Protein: CASSFGGLGYNEQFF.